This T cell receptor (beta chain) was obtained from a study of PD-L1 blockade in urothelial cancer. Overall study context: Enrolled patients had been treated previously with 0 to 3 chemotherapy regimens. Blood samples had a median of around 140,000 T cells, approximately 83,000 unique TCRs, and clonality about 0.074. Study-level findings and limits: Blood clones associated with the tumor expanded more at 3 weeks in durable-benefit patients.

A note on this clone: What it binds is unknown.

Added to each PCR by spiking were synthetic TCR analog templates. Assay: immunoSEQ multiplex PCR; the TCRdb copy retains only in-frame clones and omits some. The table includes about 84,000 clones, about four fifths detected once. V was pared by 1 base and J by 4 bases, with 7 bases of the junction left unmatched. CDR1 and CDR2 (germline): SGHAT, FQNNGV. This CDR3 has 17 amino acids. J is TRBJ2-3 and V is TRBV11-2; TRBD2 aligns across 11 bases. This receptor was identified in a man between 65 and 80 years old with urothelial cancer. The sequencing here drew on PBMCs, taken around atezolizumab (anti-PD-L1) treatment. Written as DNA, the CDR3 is TGTGCCAGCAGCTTAGTTAGCGGGAGGGTCGGCGCAGATACGCAGTATTTT. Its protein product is CASSLVSGRVGADTQYF.